The sequence of this TCR beta chain was determined in a study of shared clonotypes between healthy human individuals. Donors comprised only Caucasian adults living in Nashville, Tennessee. Germline values: CDR1 SNHLY, CDR2 FYNNEI. The CDR3 is 15 amino acids. Trimming took off 3 bases at V and 2 bases at J, with 10 bases between the two ends. Clones were read by immunoSEQ multiplex PCR, and TCRdb kept only the in-frame ones, dropping some. The sample gives about 600,000 clones, roughly four fifths of which show up once; more than 10% is in the top ten. The chain uses TRBV2 and TRBJ2-2; D unclear. This clonotype was sampled from a middle-aged woman in good health. Some clones in this sample may be carry-over from other donors' samples. The sequencing sample was made of PBMCs. The CDR3 loop reads CASSDARPNTGELFF. The CDR3 region has the DNA TGTGCCAGCAGTGATGCGCGACCAAACACCGGGGAGCTGTTTTTT.